A single sample gave rise to the 14 T cell receptor beta chains below, sequenced in a study of blood T cell repertoires in COVID-19. Assay used: immunoSEQ multiplex PCR; TCRdb lists only in-frame clones, some missing. The data show 280,000 or so clones, 75% to 90% seen once. The sample consisted of PBMCs or T cells enriched from blood (not recorded which). The receptors here all came from a woman between 50 and 59 years old who had recovered from COVID-19.

The rearrangement links TRBV2 to TRBJ1-5, with 8 bases fitting TRBD1. V dropped 5 bases and J dropped 0; count of bases not matched to a gene: 3. In germline, CDR1 is SNHLY, CDR2 FYNNEI. The CDR3 length is 15 residues. CDR3: CASSWTGSSNQPQHF. The CDR3 DNA sequence: TGTGCCAGCAGTTGGACAGGGAGTAGCAATCAGCCCCAGCATTTT.

The V gene is TRBV7-8, the J gene TRBJ2-2; 7 nucleotides line up with TRBD1. CDR3 size: 16 residues. The germline gives CDR1 SGHVS, CDR2 FQNEAQ. J gave up 0 bases and V 2 bases, and 3 bases lay outside the gene matches. DNA for the CDR3: TGTGCCAGCAGCTTAAGTAGGGGGCCGAACACCGGGGAGCTGTTTTTT. It codes for CASSLSRGPNTGELFF.

The rearrangement links TRBV11-2 to TRBJ2-1; 8 nucleotides align to TRBD2. The junction had 6 bases not matched to a gene; V was cut back by 1 base and J by 4 bases. Per germline, CDR1 SGHAT and CDR2 FQNNGV. The CDR3 is 16 amino acids. The CDR3 loop is CASSLVWTSRYNEQFF. As DNA, the CDR3 is TGTGCCAGCAGCTTAGTTTGGACTAGCCGGTACAATGAGCAGTTCTTC.

The chain recombines TRBV19 with TRBJ1-1; TRBD1 agrees at 9 bases. Trimming took 6 bases from V and 1 from J; bases not matched to a gene: 0. The CDR3 covers 13 residues. CDR1 is LNHDA and CDR2 is SQIVND in the germline V gene (reference sequence). The CDR3 bases are TGTGCCAGTAGGGACAGGGGGAACACTGAAGCTTTCTTT. It translates to CASRDRGNTEAFF.

The chain has TRBV6-2 or TRBV6-3 and TRBJ2-7, with 12 bases matching TRBD2. The germline gives CDR1 MNHEY, CDR2 SVGEGT. The CDR3 totals 14 residues. The V gene end was trimmed by 6 bases and the J gene end by 6 bases; junction bases not matched to a gene: 6. The CDR3: CASSMGLAGREQYF. CDR3 nucleotides: TGTGCCAGCAGCATGGGACTAGCGGGCCGCGAGCAGTACTTC.

The V gene is TRBV19, the J gene TRBJ1-5, with 8 bases matching TRBD1. Germline CDR1 and CDR2: LNHDA and SQIVND (reference sequence). The CDR3 loop spans 15 amino acids. V lost 2 bases and J lost 7; bases outside the gene matches: 7. The CDR3 DNA sequence: TGTGCCAGTAGTATACAGCAGGGGGCTAGGCAGCCCCAGCATTTT. Its translation: CASSIQQGARQPQHF.

CDR3 DNA: TGCGCCAGCAGCCGCGGGTCAGGGGGCTTCTACAATGAGCAGTTCTTC. This translates into CASSRGSGGFYNEQFF. J is TRBJ2-1 and V is TRBV5-1; TRBD1 agrees at 8 bases. The length of the CDR3 is 16 residues. Germline V gene lookup returns CDR1 SGHRS and CDR2 YFSETQ. V was clipped by 4 bases and J by 3 bases; unmatched bases: 9.

This clone was detected once. The chain combines TRBV21-1 with TRBJ1-5; the table names TRBD1, a call not compared with the DNA. TRBV21-1 is a documented pseudogene. The CDR3 spans 14 residues. CDR3 sequence reads: CASPSYSINQPQHF. CDR3 nucleotides: TGTGCCAGCCCCTCTTACAGTATCAATCAGCCCCAGCATTTT.

This CDR3 reads CSVGKGGYTEAFF. CDR3 nucleotide sequence: TGCAGCGTTGGCAAGGGCGGGTACACTGAAGCTTTCTTT. This chain uses TRBV29-1 with TRBJ1-1; D is unresolved. The V gene's germline CDR1 is SQVTM and CDR2 ANQGSEA. The CDR3 runs 13 residues. V was clipped by 4 bases and J by 3 bases, with 12 bases between them.

The CDR3 is CASSPTGIFYEQYF. The CDR3, as DNA: TGCGCCAGCAGCCCCACCGGGATTTTCTACGAGCAGTACTTC. The chain uses TRBV5-1 and TRBJ2-7, with TRBD2 as a possible D gene (5 bases). This CDR3 is built from 14 residues. Per the germline V gene, CDR1 is SGHRS and CDR2 is YFSETQ. Between the trimmed V and J ends, which lost 4 bases and 3 bases, there was a span of 14 bases. Based on the CDR3 plus reference TRBV5-1 and TRBJ2-7, the full variable domain is KAGVTQTPRYLIKTRGQQVTLSCSPISGHRSVSWYQQTPGQGLQFLFEYFSETQRNKGNFPGRFSGRQFSNSRSEMNVSTLELGDSALYLCASSPTGIFYEQYFGPGTRLTVT.

Regarding this clone: In the same sample, other DNA sequences code for this CDR3. The rearrangement links TRBV5-6 to TRBJ1-5, with D uncertain. V lost 0 bases, J lost 0 bases, and 7 bases lay in between. Germline loops: CDR1 SGHDT, CDR2 YYEEEE. This CDR3 spans 15 amino acids. The chain's CDR3 is CASSLGGYSNQPQHF. DNA for the CDR3: TGTGCCAGCAGCTTGGGCGGCTATAGCAATCAGCCCCAGCATTTT. The complete variable domain, with remaining parts taken from reference TRBV5-6 and TRBJ1-5, reads DAGVTQSPTHLIKTRGQQVTLRCSPKSGHDTVSWYQQALGQGPQFIFQYYEEEERQRGNFPDRFSGHQFPNYSSELNVNALLLGDSALYLCASSLGGYSNQPQHFGDGTRLSIL.

This clone was seen once. The rearrangement joins TRBV27 to TRBJ2-7, with D unclear. The germline V gene encodes CDR1 MNHEY and CDR2 SMNVEV (reference sequence). There are 13 residues in the CDR3. Trimming removed 4 bases at V and 3 bases at J, with 10 bases between. The CDR3 sequence: CASSYGRDYEQYF. Written as DNA, the CDR3 is TGTGCCAGCAGTTATGGGCGAGACTACGAGCAGTACTTC.

The V call is TRBV6-5, the J call TRBJ2-1, with 11 bases matching TRBD1. V was pared by 6 bases and J by 6 bases, with 1 base of the junction left unmatched. Germline CDR1 reads MNHEY; CDR2 reads SVGAGI. The CDR3 covers 13 residues. Here the CDR3 reads CASRGQGGNEQFF. DNA for the CDR3: TGTGCCAGCAGGGGACAGGGGGGCAATGAGCAGTTCTTC.

The gene calls are TRBV7-2 and TRBJ1-5; TRBD1 might be the D (6 bases). The V end lost 3 bases, the J end lost 4 bases, and 7 bases lay between the germline ends. CDR3 length equals 13 residues. Per the germline V gene, CDR1 is SGHTA and CDR2 is FQGNSA. The DNA of the CDR3 is TGTGCCAGCAGCTTTAGGGGGAATCAGCCCCAGCATTTT. Encoded protein: CASSFRGNQPQHF.